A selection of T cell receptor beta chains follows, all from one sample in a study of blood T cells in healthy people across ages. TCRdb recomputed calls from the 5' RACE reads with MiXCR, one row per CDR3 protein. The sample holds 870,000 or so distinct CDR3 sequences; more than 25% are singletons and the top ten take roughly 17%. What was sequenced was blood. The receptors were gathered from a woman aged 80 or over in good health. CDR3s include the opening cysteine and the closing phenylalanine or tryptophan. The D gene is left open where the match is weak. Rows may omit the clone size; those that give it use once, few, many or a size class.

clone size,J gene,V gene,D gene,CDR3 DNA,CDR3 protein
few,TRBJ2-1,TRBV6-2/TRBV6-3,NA,TGTGCCAGCAGGCTAGCGTACAGCTCCTACAATGAGCAGTTCTTC,CASRLAYSSYNEQFF
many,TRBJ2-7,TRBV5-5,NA,TGTGCCAGCAGCTTGATTACAGGGAGCGCCTACGAGCAGTACTTC,CASSLITGSAYEQYF
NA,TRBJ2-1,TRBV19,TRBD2,TGTGCCAGTAGTGCGGGGGGCCTAAACAATGAGCAGTTCTTC,CASSAGGLNNEQFF
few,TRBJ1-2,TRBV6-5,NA,TGTGCCAGCATCCCCTCGCAGGGGCAAAACTATGGCTACACCTTC,CASIPSQGQNYGYTF
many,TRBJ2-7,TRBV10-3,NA,TGTGCCATCAGAGCTTTCACGGAGTCCTACGAGCAGTACTTC,CAIRAFTESYEQYF
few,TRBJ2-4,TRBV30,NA,TGTGCCTGGAGTGCACTGGGCGGCATTCAGTACTTC,CAWSALGGIQYF
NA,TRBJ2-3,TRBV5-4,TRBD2,TGTGCCAGCAGCTTAAAGACTAGCGGGGGGGCAACAGATACGCAGTATTTT,CASSLKTSGGATDTQYF
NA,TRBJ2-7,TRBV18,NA,TGTGCCAGCCCACAAGGGGACCTTACAGACTGCTACGAGCAGTACTTC,CASPQGDLTDCYEQYF
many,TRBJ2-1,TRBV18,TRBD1,TGTGCCAGCTCACCACCAGGGACAGGTAACAATGAGCAGTTCTTC,CASSPPGTGNNEQFF
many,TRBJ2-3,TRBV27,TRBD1,TGTGCCAGCAGTACCCCCGGGACAGGCACAGATACGCAGTATTTT,CASSTPGTGTDTQYF
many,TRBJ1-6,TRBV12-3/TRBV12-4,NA,TGTGCCAGCAGTCCGCGGACAGTTAATTCACCCCTCCACTTT,CASSPRTVNSPLHF
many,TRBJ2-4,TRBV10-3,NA,TGTGCCATCAGTGATGGTACAGGTACCAAAAACATTCAGTACTTC,CAISDGTGTKNIQYF
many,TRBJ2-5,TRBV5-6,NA,TGTGCCAGCAGCTTGGGGACAAGACAAGAGACCCAGTACTTC,CASSLGTRQETQYF
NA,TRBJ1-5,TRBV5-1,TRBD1,TGCGCCAGCAGCTTGGGACAGGGAGGAAGCAATCAGCCCCAGCATTTT,CASSLGQGGSNQPQHF
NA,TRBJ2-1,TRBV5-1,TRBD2,TGCGCCAGCAGCTTGACTTCTAGCGGGCTAACCTACAATGAGCAGTTCTTC,CASSLTSSGLTYNEQFF
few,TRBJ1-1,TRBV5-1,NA,TGCGCCAGCAGTTTCGAGACCATGAACACTGAAGCTTTCTTT,CASSFETMNTEAFF
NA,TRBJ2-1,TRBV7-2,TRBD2,TGTGCCAGCAGCCTACTAGCGGGAGGGGGAGGAGAGCAGTTCTTC,CASSLLAGGGGEQFF
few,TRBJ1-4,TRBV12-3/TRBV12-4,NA,TGTGCCAGCAGTTTGAATAAAAAATGGGATCGCGCAACTAATGAAAAACTGTTTTTT,CASSLNKKWDRATNEKLFF
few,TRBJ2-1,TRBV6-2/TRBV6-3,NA,NA,CASSTSITILSGEQFF
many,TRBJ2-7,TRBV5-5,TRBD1,TGTGCCAGCAACCCCCAAGGGACAGTTTCCTACGAGCAGTACTTC,CASNPQGTVSYEQYF
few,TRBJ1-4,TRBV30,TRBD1,TGTGCCTGGAGTCGACAGGGCACTAATGAAAAACTGTTTTTT,CAWSRQGTNEKLFF
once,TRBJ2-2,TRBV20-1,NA,TGCAGTGCTAGGTCTTTGGAGGCGAACACCGGGGAGCTGTTTTTT,CSARSLEANTGELFF
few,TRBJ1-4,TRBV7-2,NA,TGTGCCAGCAGCTTAACCTCGACATCCTTGGAAGAAAAACTGTTTTTT,CASSLTSTSLEEKLFF
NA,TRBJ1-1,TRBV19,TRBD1,TGTGCCAGTAGTCTGGGACAGGCGACCACTGAAGCTTTCTTT,CASSLGQATTEAFF
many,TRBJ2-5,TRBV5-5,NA,TGTGCCAGCAGCAGGGGGACTTCAAAAGAGACCCAGTACTTC,CASSRGTSKETQYF
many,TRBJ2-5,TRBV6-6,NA,TGTGCCAGCAGTTACTCCGGGACAATGGGAGCCCAGTACTTC,CASSYSGTMGAQYF
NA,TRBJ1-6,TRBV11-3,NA,TGTGCCAGCAGCTTAGAGTCCTATCCACCCCTCCACTTT,CASSLESYPPLHF
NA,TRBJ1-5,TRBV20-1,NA,TGCAGTGCTAGCGACGACACTTATAGCAATCAGCCCCAGCATTTT,CSASDDTYSNQPQHF
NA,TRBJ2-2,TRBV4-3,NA,TGCGCCAGCAGCCAAGGGAGACAGAGAACCGGGGAGCTGTTTTTT,CASSQGRQRTGELFF
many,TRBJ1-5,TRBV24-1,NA,TGTGCCACCAGTGATTGGACCATGGGACAGCCCCAGCATTTT,CATSDWTMGQPQHF
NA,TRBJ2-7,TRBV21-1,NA,TGTGCCAGCACCTCAAGCGGAGGGACAACTCCCTACGAGCAGTACTTC,CASTSSGGTTPYEQYF
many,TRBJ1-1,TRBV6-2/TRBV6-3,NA,TGTGCCAGTAGTGACGGGGGGCAGGCTATTACTGAAGCTTTCTTT,CASSDGGQAITEAFF
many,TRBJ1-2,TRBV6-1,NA,TGTGCCAGCAGTGGTCAGGGAGGCTATGGCTACACCTTC,CASSGQGGYGYTF
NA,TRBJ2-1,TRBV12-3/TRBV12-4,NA,TGTGCCAGCAGTCCATTGCAGGGTCACAATGAACAGTTCTTC,CASSPLQGHNEQFF
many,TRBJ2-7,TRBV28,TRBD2,TGTGCCAGCAGTTTAAGGACTAGCGGGGGACCGGGTTCCGAGCAGTACTTC,CASSLRTSGGPGSEQYF
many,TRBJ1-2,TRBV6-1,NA,TGTGCCAGCAGGGAACATTCGAACTATGGCTACACCTTC,CASREHSNYGYTF
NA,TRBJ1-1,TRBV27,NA,TGTGCCAGCAGCCCCCCCCTTCGGGGAATGACTGAAGCTTTCTTT,CASSPPLRGMTEAFF
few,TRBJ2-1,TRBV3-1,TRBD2,TGTGCCAGCAGCCTCAAGGGTGGGGGGGAGTACAATGAGCAGTTCTTC,CASSLKGGGEYNEQFF
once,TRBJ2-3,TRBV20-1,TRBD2,TGCAGTGCTAGAAGTAGCGGGAGGGCCGCAGATACGCAGTATTTT,CSARSSGRAADTQYF